The sequence of this T cell receptor beta chain was determined in a study of blood T cells in healthy people across ages. Study observations and caveats: Underestimates were what the diversity estimates from one million T cells were considered to be.

At least 5.5 micrograms of total RNA were extracted per sample. The CDR3 totals 15 residues. With V trimmed by 5 bases and J by 8 bases, 12 bases remained unmatched. Germline lookup yields CDR1 SGHTA and CDR2 FQGNSA. Combining a sample-barcoded 5' primer with a J-beta primer mix, a second PCR ran for roughly 6 to 12 cycles. Every cDNA molecule carried a tag from a template-switch adaptor bearing 12 random nucleotides. TCRdb re-derived calls from the 5' RACE reads in MiXCR, one entry per CDR3 protein. This table has roughly 1,000,000 distinct CDR3 sequences, around 27% appearing once. In its sample, this clonotype was seen a few times. The target antigen is unknown. The same sample was also used in a study of T cells of mothers and their children. According to that study: Each child contributed 3.1 million or so TCR beta CDR3 reads, while each mother contributed over 8 million.

This chain uses TRBV7-2 with TRBJ1-1; TRBD1 aligns across 9 bases. The sequencing sample was made of blood. The source is a girl aged 2-10 years in good health. The CDR3 spells CASSPQTGGETEAFF. The DNA of the CDR3 is TGTGCCAGCAGCCCCCAAACAGGGGGCGAGACCGAAGCTTTCTTT.